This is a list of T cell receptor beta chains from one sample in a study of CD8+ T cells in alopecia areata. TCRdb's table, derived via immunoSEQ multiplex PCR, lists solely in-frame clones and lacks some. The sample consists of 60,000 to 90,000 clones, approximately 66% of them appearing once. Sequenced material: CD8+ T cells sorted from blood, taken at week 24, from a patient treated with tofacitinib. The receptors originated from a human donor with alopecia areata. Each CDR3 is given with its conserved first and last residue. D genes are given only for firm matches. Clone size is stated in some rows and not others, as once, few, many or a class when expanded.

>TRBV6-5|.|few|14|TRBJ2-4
CASSSGTAKNIQYF
TGTGCCAGCAGCTCCGGGACTGCCAAAAACATTCAGTACTTC
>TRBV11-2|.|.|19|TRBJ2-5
CASSPRPGQLVPYQETQYF
TGTGCCAGCAGCCCGAGACCAGGACAGTTAGTTCCGTACCAAGAGACCCAGTACTTC
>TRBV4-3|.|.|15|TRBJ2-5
CASSQDGRISETQYF
TGCGCCAGCAGCCAAGATGGGAGGATATCGGAGACCCAGTACTTC
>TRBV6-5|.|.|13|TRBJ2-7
CASSLTSSYEQYF
TGTGCCAGCAGTCTGACTAGCTCCTACGAGCAGTACTTC
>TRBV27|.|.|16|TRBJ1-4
CASSALGVEGNEKLFF
TGTGCCAGCAGTGCCTTGGGGGTTGAGGGTAATGAAAAACTGTTTTTT
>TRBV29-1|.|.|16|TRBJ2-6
CSGQRGAPSGANVLTF
TGCAGCGGGCAACGGGGGGCGCCCTCTGGGGCCAACGTCCTGACTTTC
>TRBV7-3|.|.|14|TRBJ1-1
CASSLFGKTAEAFF
TGTGCCAGCAGCTTATTTGGGAAAACGGCTGAAGCTTTCTTT
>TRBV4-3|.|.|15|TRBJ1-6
CASSAGGRAESPLHF
TGCGCCAGCAGCGCCGGCGGCAGGGCCGAATCACCCCTCCACTTT
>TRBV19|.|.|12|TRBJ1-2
CASNTGSHGYTF
TGTGCCAGCAACACAGGGTCGCACGGCTACACCTTC
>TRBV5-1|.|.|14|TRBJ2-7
CASSLGQGAYEQYF
TGCGCCAGCAGCTTGGGGCAGGGTGCCTACGAGCAGTACTTC
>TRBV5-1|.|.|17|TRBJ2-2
CASSLYGTLRNTGELFF
TGCGCCAGCAGCCTCTACGGGACATTAAGGAACACCGGGGAGCTGTTTTTT
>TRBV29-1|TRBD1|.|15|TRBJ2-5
CSVEVLGTDLETQYF
TGCAGCGTTGAAGTCTTGGGGACAGACCTAGAGACCCAGTACTTC
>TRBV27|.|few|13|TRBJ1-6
CASSLSNNSPLHF
TGTGCCAGCAGTTTATCGAATAATTCACCCCTCCACTTT
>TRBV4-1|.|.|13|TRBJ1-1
CASSQAGLTEAFF
TGCGCCAGCAGCCAAGCGGGACTCACTGAAGCTTTCTTT
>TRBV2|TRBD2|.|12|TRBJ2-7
CASSKLATEQYF
TGTGCCAGCAGTAAACTAGCGACCGAGCAGTACTTC
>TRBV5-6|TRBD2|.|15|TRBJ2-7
CASSSRTSGSYEQYF
TGTGCCAGCAGCTCAAGGACTAGCGGGAGTTACGAGCAGTACTTC
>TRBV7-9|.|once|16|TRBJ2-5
CASSPPIAPSQETQYF
TGTGCCAGCAGCCCTCCTATAGCACCCTCACAAGAGACCCAGTACTTC
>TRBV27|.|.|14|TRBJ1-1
CASSILGLNTEAFF
TGTGCCAGCAGTATCCTTGGCCTGAACACTGAAGCTTTCTTT
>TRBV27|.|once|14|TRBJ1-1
CASSLGQLGTEAFF
TGTGCCAGCAGTTTAGGTCAGTTAGGCACTGAAGCTTTCTTT
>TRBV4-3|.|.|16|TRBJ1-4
CASSLWTARANEKLFF
TGCGCCAGCAGCCTTTGGACGGCCCGGGCTAATGAAAAACTGTTTTTT
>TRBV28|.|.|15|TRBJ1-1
CASSLRGIMNTEAFF
TGTGCCAGCAGTTTACGAGGGATTATGAACACTGAAGCTTTCTTT
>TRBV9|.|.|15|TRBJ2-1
CASSAGTTSYNEQFF
TGTGCCAGCAGCGCCGGGACCACCTCCTACAATGAGCAGTTCTTC
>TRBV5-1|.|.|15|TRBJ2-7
CASSFGELPRYEQYF
TGCGCCAGCAGCTTTGGGGAATTACCTCGGTACGAGCAGTACTTC
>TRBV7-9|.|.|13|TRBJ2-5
CASSQTIQETQYF
TGTGCCAGCAGCCAGACTATTCAAGAGACCCAGTACTTC
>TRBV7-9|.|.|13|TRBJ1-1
CASSIGQLTEAFF
TGTGCCAGCAGCATAGGACAGCTCACTGAAGCTTTCTTT
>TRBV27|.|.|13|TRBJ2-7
CASSFQGPYEQYF
TGTGCCAGCAGTTTTCAGGGACCCTACGAGCAGTACTTC